This T cell receptor beta chain was observed in a study of cytomegalovirus exposure and HLA in healthy donors. Study findings and constraints: When the data were analyzed later, several of the most significant clusters appeared to be linked to common viral pathogens. Presence/absence analysis assumed near-uniform sequencing depth across donors. CMV serostatus alone was available as immune exposure information. The authors judged a highly shared variant cluster likely a sequencing artifact.

The V end was cut by 6 bases, the J end by 2 bases, with 10 bases between. This CDR3 is 13 amino acids long. CDR1 and CDR2 from the germline V gene are SNHLY and FYNNEI. PCR used 60 Vbeta primers and 13 Jbeta primers. Profiled with immunoSEQ multiplex PCR; TCRdb holds only in-frame clones, not every one. The sample lists 140,000 to 150,000 clones, around 78% occurring once. On this clone itself: Its antigen is currently unknown. The sample contains more than one DNA sequence encoding this CDR3.

The TCR sequence derives from a woman aged 18-30 years in good health and CMV-seronegative. Material for sequencing was PBMCs. The rearrangement joins TRBV2 to TRBJ1-1; possibly TRBD1 for D (6 bases). CDR3: CASRKDRNTEAFF. DNA of the CDR3: TGTGCCAGCAGGAAGGACAGAAACACTGAAGCTTTCTTT.